This TCR beta chain was recorded in a study of fetal regulatory T cell absence and autoimmunity. The protocol was immunoSEQ multiplex PCR, while the TCRdb copy is restricted to in-frame clones and leaves out a portion. The table has some 87,000 clones, roughly 70% seen once. Germline V gene lookup returns CDR1 SGHTA and CDR2 FQGNSA. The CDR3 is 13 amino acids. V was cut by 5 bases and J by 5 bases, with 12 bases left in between. Notes on this clone: Its antigen is currently unknown.

Study-wide results and caveats: In IPEX, the enrichment was taken to support antigen-driven autoimmunity before birth. Pancreas TCRs were oligoclonally enriched versus cord blood, some clones over 80-fold. Broadly similar TRB gene family usage was seen in pancreas and cord blood.

Sequenced input: pancreas tissue. V and J are TRBV7-2 and TRBJ2-5, with D uncertain. The receptor was derived from a male donor with IPEX syndrome. Here the CDR3 DNA reads TGTGCCAGCAGCGCCTACTCCCGGGAGACCCAGTACTTC. Translating it yields CASSAYSRETQYF.